The present T cell receptor beta chain was sequenced within a study of beta chain features in type 1 diabetes (dated by TCRdb to the late 2010s). Looking at the study overall: No differences in mean age, gender distribution, total cell number or subset yield were found between patients and healthy donors. A total of some 110 million sorted cells were examined across all samples, and a strong correlation was observed between cell number per subset and RNA yield. The study compared TCRB repertoires of sorted circulating CD4+ T cell subsets between recently diagnosed type 1 diabetes patients and matched healthy donors. Regulatory and stem cell-like memory subsets were obtained from only 8 patients and about 8 healthy donors, while naive and central memory subsets were obtained from all 30 or so donors.

The CDR3 measures 21 amino acids from cysteine to phenylalanine. Only the CDR3 part of the read is kept: 63 bases, read in frame from the first base. Germline trimming amounts to 5 bases on V and 3 bases on J, with 19 as the count of junction bases outside the gene matches. Taken from the germline V gene (reference sequence), the CDR1 and CDR2 loops are MNHEY and SMNVEV. Each donor gave one peripheral blood draw, averaging roughly 100 mL, which was collected into heparinised tubes. Using a panel that included CD45RO, CCR7, CD25, CD127, CD95 and CD27, naive, central memory, regulatory and stem cell-like memory CD4+ T cells were sorted on a BD FACSAria II. All sorted populations exceeded 95% purity. PBMCs were separated immediately by Lymphoprep density gradient centrifugation and were stained directly, without being cultured. Samples were stained and sorted in pairs, with one healthy donor and one patient per experiment, so that batch effects were minimized.

Regarding this clone: Its antigen remains undetermined. No base-level quality is on record; no much larger clone is a single base apart.

The High Capacity cDNA Reverse Transcription Kit was used to reverse transcribe all of the isolated RNA, meaning that expressed TCRB transcripts were what got sequenced. Naive, central memory and regulatory T cell samples underwent deep immunoSEQ sequencing, averaging around 3.6 million total reads per sample. Sorted cells were lysed in RLT buffer, and RNA was extracted using DNase-treated RNeasy Micro or Mini kits according to cell number. To prevent cross-contamination, each cell subset was processed individually, whereas patient and healthy donor samples were processed jointly. The immunoSEQ multiplex PCR was used to amplify TCRB sequences from cDNA, yielding 87-bp fragments that span the CDR3 region. Amplicons were sequenced on the Illumina HiSeq platform. In the original analysis: PCR bias was corrected computationally using synthetic template baselines, and reads within Hamming distance 2 were collapsed, with unmergeable singletons discarded. Reads were aligned against IMGT to assign V, D and J genes, CDR3 length and insertions or deletions at six rearrangement sites. Within each subset, clonotype counts were normalized to sorted cell number, after which true diversity and Gini coefficients were computed with the tcR R package. The overlap coefficient, calculated on TCRB nucleotide sequences, was used to quantify repertoire sharing. Out-of-frame TCRB sequences from naive cells were analyzed as a proxy for the pre-selection repertoire. The immuneACCESS repertoire file appears here via TCRdb, limited to in-frame rearrangements. These files lack a portion of the clones; in checked studies, under half of the deficit traces to unresolved V genes, and the cause of the others is not known. The V and J calls and the clone size are those of that table, but D and trimming were determined from the DNA. Within this sample are 200,000 to 250,000 clones, with approximately 15% of them counted one time only. The ten largest clonotypes hold roughly 0.019% of the sample.

The paper's findings and limits, for the study overall: Only small numbers of individuals were included in the HLA sub-analyses, which left unresolved whether HLA type had any influence on TCRB rearrangement. Shorter templates might be favored by PCR, yet because patient and control samples were amplified and corrected together, any such skew would affect both groups equally. A moderate but significant shortening of TCRB CDR3 length was observed in type 1 diabetes patients in all four CD4+ subsets. Naive, central memory and regulatory TCRB repertoires appeared to be more alike among patients than among healthy donors. At VDJ recombination sites, type 1 diabetes patients had fewer insertions and more deleted nucleotides, which implies abnormalities in thymic rearrangement. Because cDNA was sequenced instead of genomic DNA, activated cells with high expression could be over-represented, although the groups did not differ in activation or CD3 levels.

The rearranged chain carries TRBV27 and TRBJ2-3; 14 bases in the junction line up with TRBD2. The sample comprised naive CD4+ T cells from blood. In light of the paper, this sample's cell subset or site label describes: true naive CD4+ T cells. The receptor comes from a man between 25 and 39 years old with type 1 diabetes. The CDR3 has the sequence CASSPNRHRGTSGRKTDTQYF. The sequence in DNA is TGTGCCAGCAGTCCTAACCGGCACCGTGGGACTAGCGGGAGAAAGACAGATACGCAGTATTTT.